The present T cell receptor (beta chain) was sequenced within a study of STAT5B mutations in CD4+ large granular lymphocyte leukemia. Study-wide background: When available, cryopreserved cells underwent CD8+ depletion before CD4+ selection. Study observations and caveats: Of heterogeneous patient samples, only 5 to 7 CD4-sorted ones were compared for clonality. 8/27 top patient clones versus 2/35 control clones were TRBV06-family. Patient CD4-sorted repertoires stayed more clonal than healthy ones after leukemic-clone removal.

Profiling relied on immunoSEQ multiplex PCR, and the TCRdb table lists in-frame clones only, not all of them. This repertoire shows 300 to 500 clones, about two thirds found once; its top ten account for just over 2%. Per the germline V gene, CDR1 is KGHSH and CDR2 is LQKENI. The CDR3 has 14 amino acids. V shed 2 bases and J 8 bases; nucleotides not matched to a gene: 3. As regards this clone: Its cognate antigen is unknown.

The sample consisted of PBMCs. The receptor was derived from a woman aged 45-59 years with CD4+ T-cell large granular lymphocyte leukemia. The chain recombines TRBV18 with TRBJ1-4; 9 nucleotides match TRBD1. The CDR3 coding sequence is TGTGCCAGCTCACCAGGGACAGGGAACGAAAAACTGTTTTTT. It encodes CASSPGTGNEKLFF.